This T cell receptor beta chain stems from a study of cytomegalovirus exposure and HLA in healthy donors. Trimming removed 5 bases from V and 0 bases from J; junction bases left unmatched: 11. The CDR3 sequence is 17 residues long. From germline, CDR1 is SGHNT and CDR2 YYREEE (reference sequence). A roughly 130-subject validation cohort, separate from the approximately 720-subject first cohort, supplied the donors. TCRdb keeps only in-frame clones here, not all; method: immunoSEQ multiplex PCR. The data show roughly 270,000 clones, 85% to 90% seen once. Study observations and caveats: Among TCR beta chains, those listed as cytomegalovirus-associated numbered over 150. Most TCR sequences were seen very rarely across donors, but some public TCRs occurred in many. As confirmed in vitro, three CMV-associated chains were specific for CMV antigens.

Remarks on this clone: Its cognate antigen is unknown.

The TCR originated in a woman in her late teens or twenties in good health and CMV-seronegative. The chain has TRBV5-4 and TRBJ2-1, with 7 bases matching TRBD2. The sample taken for sequencing was PBMCs. This CDR3 is CASRPTSDPISYNEQFF. The CDR3 DNA follows: TGTGCCAGCAGACCTACTAGCGACCCGATCTCCTACAATGAGCAGTTCTTC.